What follows are 15 T cell receptor beta chains derived from one specimen sequenced in a study of T cell clones after liver transplantation. Clones were read by immunoSEQ multiplex PCR, and TCRdb kept only the in-frame ones, dropping some. Seen here are 70,000 to 95,000 clones, around four fifths observed once, and the top ten hold less than 3%. The material sequenced was CD4+ T cells from blood, taken at the 22-month timepoint. These receptors were collected from a human patient who received a liver transplant. A share of the T cells may be of graft donor origin.

The chain combines TRBV10-3 with TRBJ1-1; 8 bases align to TRBD1. The CDR3 has 13 amino acids. The V and J ends lost 6 bases and 4 bases, in that order; junction bases with no gene match: 4. CDR1 and CDR2 (germline): ENHRY, SYGVKD. The CDR3 protein is CAIRDRVGTEAFF. As DNA, the CDR3 is TGTGCCATCAGGGACAGGGTTGGCACTGAAGCTTTCTTT.

V gene TRBV7-2 combines with J gene TRBJ2-1, with D perhaps assigned TRBD1 or TRBD2 (7 bases each). Trimming took off 7 bases at V and 4 bases at J, with 20 bases between the two ends. Germline lookup yields CDR1 SGHTA and CDR2 FQGNSA. CDR3 length: 16 amino acids. The CDR3: CASTPRGGLVYNEQFF. The CDR3 DNA is TGTGCCAGCACCCCCAGGGGGGGGCTCGTGTACAATGAGCAGTTCTTC. Together with reference TRBV7-2 and TRBJ2-1, the CDR3 gives the full variable domain: GAGVSQSPSNKVTEKGKDVELRCDPISGHTALYWYRQSLGQGLEFLIYFQGNSAPDKSGLPSDRFSAERTGGSVSTLTIQRTQQEDSAVYLCASTPRGGLVYNEQFFGPGTRLTVL.

This clone was found a few times. The rearrangement links TRBV19 to TRBJ1-2; no clear D. CDR3 length equals 12 residues. Germline CDR1 reads LNHDA; CDR2 reads SQIVND (reference sequence). The V and J ends lost 7 bases and 8 bases respectively, with 14 bases between them. The CDR3 here is CASTNAGYGYTF. CDR3 bases: TGTGCCAGTACTAACGCGGGGTACGGCTACACCTTC.

V usage is TRBV6-6 and J usage is TRBJ2-7; weak D call: TRBD1 (6 bases). Germline V gene lookup returns CDR1 MNHNY and CDR2 SVGAGI (reference sequence). Trimming removed 0 bases at V and 3 bases at J, with 6 bases between. The CDR3 runs 13 residues. The CDR3 region is CASSYSDSYEQYF. DNA of the CDR3: TGTGCCAGCAGTTACTCGGACAGCTACGAGCAGTACTTC.

The gene calls are TRBV14 and TRBJ2-7; no clear D. CDR3 size: 13 residues. In germline, CDR1 is SGHDN, CDR2 FVKESK. V was cut by 0 bases and J by 6 bases, with 9 bases left in between. This CDR3 reads CASSQDLSREQYF. In DNA form, the CDR3 reads TGTGCCAGCAGCCAAGATCTCTCTCGCGAGCAGTACTTC.

CDR3 bases: TGCGCCAGCAGCCAAGATGGCGCGGGAGGGCCTAAGGTGCAGTTCTTC. Translation: CASSQDGAGGPKVQFF. The chain carries TRBV4-3 and TRBJ2-1; 9 bases are shared with TRBD2. Germline lookup yields CDR1 LGHNA and CDR2 YSLEER. The CDR3 loop spans 16 amino acids. The ends lost 0 bases at V and 12 bases at J; junction bases unmatched: 12.

The rearrangement links TRBV2 to TRBJ2-7, with 7 bases that match TRBD1. V lost 7 bases, J lost 7 bases, and 13 bases stayed unmatched. Per the germline V gene, CDR1 is SNHLY and CDR2 is FYNNEI. The CDR3 is 14 residues long. The CDR3 loop is CASTGREGAREQYF. The CDR3 nucleotides are TGTGCCAGCACCGGACGCGAGGGGGCGAGGGAGCAGTACTTC.

The chain joins TRBV6-5 to TRBJ2-2; D might be TRBD1 (5 bases). V gave up 4 bases and J gave up 4 bases, with 10 bases separating them. The CDR3 spans 14 residues. Looked up from germline, CDR1 is MNHEY and CDR2 is SVGAGI. CDR3 in amino acids: CASSWGRVTGELFF. CDR3 nucleotide sequence: TGTGCCAGCAGTTGGGGCAGGGTCACCGGGGAGCTGTTTTTT.

The chain links TRBV7-9 to TRBJ1-2; a possible D gene is TRBD1 (6 bases). From germline, CDR1 is SEHNR and CDR2 FQNEAQ (reference sequence). The V end was cut by 1 base, the J end by 7 bases, with 16 bases between. The CDR3 runs to 15 residues. The DNA for the CDR3 is TGTGCCAGCAGCTTAGAGCTGGGGGCTAGACGTGGCTACACCTTC. Its translation: CASSLELGARRGYTF.

The chain joins TRBV4-1 to TRBJ1-2; TRBD1 aligns across 9 bases. The length of the CDR3 is 18 residues. Per the germline V gene, CDR1 is MGHRA and CDR2 is YSYEKL. V gave up 2 bases and J gave up 0 bases; unmatched junction bases: 10. The CDR3 sequence: CASSQPDRGKRANYGYTF. CDR3 nucleotide sequence: TGCGCCAGCAGCCAACCGGACAGGGGCAAGCGAGCTAACTATGGCTACACCTTC.

J is TRBJ2-6 and V is TRBV10-3, with D hard to call. The CDR3 is 13 residues long. The germline V and J ends were trimmed by 4 bases and 3 bases, with 4 bases remaining between them. From germline, CDR1 is ENHRY and CDR2 SYGVKD. Here the CDR3 reads CAISGGGANVLTF. The CDR3 region has the DNA TGTGCCATCAGTGGCGGTGGGGCCAACGTCCTGACTTTC.

The rearrangement joins TRBV7-3 to TRBJ2-1, with 10 bases aligning to TRBD2. The trim removed 5 bases at V and 4 bases at J, leaving 5 bases unmatched. The CDR3 is 15 amino acids. The germline CDR1 and CDR2 sequences are SGHTA and FQGTGA. Written as DNA, the CDR3 is TGTGCCAGCAGCACAACTAGCGGGACATACAATGAGCAGTTCTTC. Encoded protein: CASSTTSGTYNEQFF.

The gene calls are TRBV7-5 and TRBJ1-5; TRBD1, the D gene given by the table, was not confirmed from the DNA. TRBV7-5 is noted as a pseudogene. CDR3 length equals 12 residues. The CDR3 coding sequence is TGTGTCAGAAGCTTAGAGGGGTGTCCCCAGCATTTT. As protein: CVRSLEGCPQHF.

The genes are TRBV30 and TRBJ2-1; 10 bases fit TRBD2. CDR1 is GTSNPN, CDR2 SVGIG, per germline (reference sequence). Trimming took 2 bases from V and 4 from J; bases not matched to a gene: 5. This CDR3 comprises 15 residues. The CDR3 DNA sequence: TGTGCCTGGAGTAGGGCTAGCGGGAGTTACAATGAGCAGTTCTTC. It yields the protein CAWSRASGSYNEQFF. The variable domain in full, with the rest retrieved from reference TRBV30 and TRBJ2-1, is SQTIHQWPATLVQPVGSPLSLECTVEGTSNPNLYWYRQAAGRGLQLLFYSVGIGQISSEVPQNLSASRPQDRQFILSSKKLLLSDSGFYLCAWSRASGSYNEQFFGPGTRLTVL.

The chain carries TRBV14 and TRBJ1-2; D is possibly TRBD1 (5 bases). The germline CDR1 and CDR2 sequences are SGHDN and FVKESK. The CDR3 spans 14 residues. V lost 4 bases and J 1 base, leaving 10 bases between the germline ends. This chain's CDR3 is CASSPLGRNYGYTF. Here the CDR3 DNA reads TGTGCCAGCAGCCCCTTGGGACGTAACTATGGCTACACCTTC.